The 30 T cell receptor beta chains below all came from one sample that was sequenced in a study of TIL therapy for anti-PD-1-resistant metastatic lung cancer. Stated time point: pre-treatment sample, taken before nivolumab and TIL therapy. Most excised metastases sampled were pleural nodules or supraclavicular lymph nodes. This was the immunoSEQ v3 assay. Method: immunoSEQ multiplex PCR; TCRdb's copy keeps in-frame clones and lacks some. The profile shows about 50,000 clones, 71% of them singletons. The input for sequencing was tumor tissue, taken at baseline. These TCRs come from a person aged 25 to 85 with non-small cell lung cancer.

This clone occurred many times. The V gene is TRBV11-2, the J gene TRBJ2-1; a possible D gene is TRBD1 (5 bases). The CDR3 length is 13 residues. Trimming pared 5 bases from V and 6 bases from J, leaving 11 bases between. CDR1 and CDR2 from the germline V gene are SGHAT and FQNNGV. In DNA form, the CDR3 reads TGTGCCAGCAGCATGGACACCCCCAATGAGCAGTTCTTC. Encoded protein: CASSMDTPNEQFF.

The chain uses TRBV6-5 and TRBJ1-2; TRBD1 is a possible D gene (5 bases). This CDR3 region has 14 residues. Deletions cut 1 base from V and 6 bases from J, with 12 bases between. CDR1 is MNHEY, CDR2 SVGAGI, per germline. The CDR3 region has the DNA TGTGCCAGCAGTTACTTCTGGGGGTGGAATGGCTACACCTTC. Residues: CASSYFWGWNGYTF.

Regarding this clone: A read error may account for a junction end that differs from germline. The gene calls are TRBV29-1 and TRBJ2-1; TRBD2 matches 11 bases. The CDR3 runs to 15 residues. Germline CDR1 and CDR2: SQVTM and ANQGSEA. CDR3 sequence (DNA): TGCAGGGTTGTAATAGCGGGGGGGTTCTACAATGAGCAGTTCTTC. Translating gives CRVVIAGGFYNEQFF.

This chain joins TRBV19 and TRBJ1-5; D not certain. CDR3 length: 13 amino acids. Trimming removed 4 bases at V and 3 bases at J, with 7 bases between. Germline CDR1 and CDR2: LNHDA and SQIVND (reference sequence). As DNA, the CDR3 is TGTGCCAGTAGTACCCAGTCCAATCAGCCCCAGCATTTT. Translating it yields CASSTQSNQPQHF.

This clone was counted only a few times. The chain employs TRBV7-9 and TRBJ1-2; D unclear. Germline-derived CDR1 and CDR2 are SEHNR and FQNEAQ (reference sequence). This CDR3 has 13 residues. Trimming pared 4 bases from V and 2 bases from J, leaving 8 bases between. The CDR3, as DNA: TGTGCCAGCAGCTCCACGAAGAACTATGGCTACACCTTC. This translates into CASSSTKNYGYTF.

Only a few counts were recorded for this clone. The genes are TRBV7-3 and TRBJ1-6; D ambiguous. With 6 bases removed from V and 7 bases from J, the gap between germline ends came to 13 bases. The germline CDR1 and CDR2 sequences are SGHTA and FQGTGA. This CDR3 contains 14 residues. CDR3 residues: CASRVPGRNSPLHF. The CDR3 nucleotides are TGTGCCAGCAGGGTCCCGGGCCGCAATTCACCCCTCCACTTT.

The genes are TRBV4-2 and TRBJ2-7, with TRBD2 identical over 12 bases. V lost 4 bases, J lost 7 bases, and 11 bases stayed unmatched. The CDR3 totals 16 residues. Per the germline V gene, CDR1 is LGHNA and CDR2 is YNFKEQ. The CDR3 DNA reads TGTGCCAGCAGCCCCCAGGGGGCTAGCGGGGGGGAAGAGCAGTACTTC. This encodes CASSPQGASGGEEQYF.

This chain uses TRBV4-1 with TRBJ1-4; TRBD1 agrees at 7 bases. The trim removed 0 bases at V and 3 bases at J, leaving 13 bases unmatched. The CDR3 runs 19 residues. Germline V gives CDR1 MGHRA, CDR2 YSYEKL. The CDR3, as DNA: TGCGCCAGCAGCCAAGACGTAGGTGGAAGGGGGCGCGCTAATGAAAAACTGTTTTTT. This gives the protein CASSQDVGGRGRANEKLFF.

The chain employs TRBV13 and TRBJ2-2, with D perhaps matching TRBD2 (7 bases). Trimming stripped 5 bases from V and 5 bases from J, with 15 bases between. Germline CDR1 PRHDT, CDR2 FYEKMQ (reference sequence). This CDR3 is 15 amino acids long. The CDR3 DNA sequence: TGTGCCAGCAGCGAGGGGGGGTCGCGTACCGGGGAGCTGTTTTTT. Translating it yields CASSEGGSRTGELFF. Using reference TRBV13 and TRBJ2-2 for the parts outside the CDR3, the full variable domain is AAGVIQSPRHLIKEKRETATLKCYPIPRHDTVYWYQQGPGQDPQFLISFYEKMQSDKGSIPDRFSAQQFSDYHSELNMSSLELGDSALYFCASSEGGSRTGELFFGEGSRLTVL.

This clone showed up just a few times. The rearrangement links TRBV9 to TRBJ2-1; maybe TRBD2 (5 bases). This CDR3 contains 14 residues. The germline V and J ends were trimmed by 0 bases and 5 bases, with 9 bases remaining between them. CDR1 SGDLS and CDR2 YYNGEE come from the germline V gene. The CDR3 DNA reads TGTGCCAGCAGCGTAGGAGGGTCGAACAATGAGCAGTTCTTC. Amino acid sequence: CASSVGGSNNEQFF.

The V and J genes are TRBV6-5 and TRBJ1-2; unclear D gene. Trimming pared 5 bases from V and 6 bases from J, leaving 16 bases between. The V gene's germline CDR1 is MNHEY and CDR2 SVGAGI. The length of the CDR3 is 14 residues. CDR3 in amino acids: CASSIALWRDGYTF. The CDR3 DNA reads as TGTGCCAGCAGTATCGCCCTGTGGAGGGATGGCTACACCTTC.

The rearrangement uses TRBV2 and TRBJ2-5, with D maybe TRBD1 (6 bases). This CDR3 has 14 amino acids. V lost 4 bases, J lost 4 bases, and 13 bases lay in between. CDR1 and CDR2 from the germline V gene are SNHLY and FYNNEI. For the CDR3, the DNA is TGTGCCAGCAGTGGTTCGAGGGGGACAGAGACCCAGTACTTC. Its protein product is CASSGSRGTETQYF.

This clone was seen just once. The CDR3 bases are TGCGCCAGCAGCCACGGACAGGGTAAAGAAAAACTGTTTTTT. Translating gives CASSHGQGKEKLFF. This rearrangement joins TRBV5-1 to TRBJ1-4, with 8 bases aligning to TRBD1. This CDR3 has 14 amino acids. Germline loops: CDR1 SGHRS, CDR2 YFSETQ. Trimming cost V 4 bases and J 8 bases; bases outside gene matches: 7.

This clone was observed a few times. V usage is TRBV29-1 and J usage is TRBJ1-3; perhaps TRBD1 as D (6 bases). This CDR3 spans 15 amino acids. CDR1 and CDR2 (germline): SQVTM, ANQGSEA. Trimming took off 3 bases at V and 2 bases at J, with 14 bases between the two ends. The CDR3 is CSVDIGGAPGNTIYF. The CDR3 DNA follows: TGCAGCGTTGATATCGGGGGGGCCCCTGGAAACACCATATATTTT. Full variable domain (remainder filled in from reference TRBV29-1 and TRBJ1-3): SAVISQKPSRDICQRGTSLTIQCQVDSQVTMMFWYRQQPGQSLTLIATANQGSEATYESGFVIDKFPISRPNLTFSTLTVSNMSPEDSSIYLCSVDIGGAPGNTIYFGEGSWLTVV.

Points on this clone: Since the CDR3 does not end with the conserved phenylalanine or tryptophan, this likely comes from a read error. Because the CDR3's place on the DNA is in doubt, the DNA is left out and the CDR3 is given as listed by TCRdb. The V and J genes are TRBV6-5 and TRBJ2-3; the table assigns TRBD1, which was not confirmed against the DNA. Including both end residues, the CDR3 is 9 amino acids long. The V gene's germline CDR1 is MNHEY and CDR2 SVGAGI. The CDR3: CASSYRGSR.

This clone was found a few times. The rearrangement joins TRBV27 to TRBJ2-7; D is possibly TRBD1 or TRBD2 (6 bases each). CDR3 size: 15 residues. Germline CDR1 is MNHEY and CDR2 is SMNVEV (reference sequence). Trimming took off 3 bases at V and 0 bases at J, with 12 bases between the two ends. This CDR3 is CASSFPRGHSYEQYF. In nucleotides, the CDR3 is TGTGCCAGCAGTTTCCCCCGGGGGCACTCCTACGAGCAGTACTTC.

This clone was seen more than once but under ten times. This chain links TRBV7-2 with TRBJ1-2; D gene unclear. The CDR3 runs 13 residues. Germline loops: CDR1 SGHTA, CDR2 FQGNSA. V gave up 2 bases and J gave up 4 bases, with 8 bases separating them. The CDR3 protein is CASSLRWGYGYTF. The DNA for the CDR3 is TGTGCCAGCAGCTTACGATGGGGCTATGGCTACACCTTC. The full variable domain, completed using reference TRBV7-2 and TRBJ1-2, is GAGVSQSPSNKVTEKGKDVELRCDPISGHTALYWYRQSLGQGLEFLIYFQGNSAPDKSGLPSDRFSAERTGGSVSTLTIQRTQQEDSAVYLCASSLRWGYGYTFGSGTRLTVV.

This clone was counted a few times. This chain links TRBV30 with TRBJ1-2; D is possibly TRBD1 (5 bases). CDR1 is GTSNPN, CDR2 SVGIG, per germline (reference sequence). The ends were cut back, 8 bases at V and 4 bases at J, with 14 bases in the middle. CDR3 length: 12 residues. The CDR3 DNA is TGTGCCCTAGGTGGGGGGTCCTATGGCTACACCTTC. It translates to CALGGGSYGYTF.

V gene TRBV7-3 combines with J gene TRBJ2-3, with TRBD1 identical over 9 bases. The V gene's germline CDR1 is SGHTA and CDR2 FQGTGA. J was trimmed by 0 bases and V by 6 bases; bases with no gene match: 4. CDR3 length equals 15 residues. CDR3 bases: TGTGCCAGCAGACGGACAGGGGCTAGCACAGATACGCAGTATTTT. Translation gives CASRRTGASTDTQYF.

By frequency in the sample, this clone is medium-sized. The rearrangement joins TRBV15 to TRBJ1-2; D gene unclear. CDR1 and CDR2 from the germline V gene are LNHNV and YYDKDF (reference sequence). V shed 0 bases and J shed 7 bases, with 12 bases lying between them. This CDR3 has 14 residues. The CDR3 DNA reads TGTGCCACCAGCAGAGATACCCAGGTTGGTGGCTACACCTTC. It specifies CATSRDTQVGGYTF.

The chain employs TRBV16 and TRBJ2-1, with 14 bases fitting TRBD2. Germline V CDR1 and CDR2: KGHSY, FQNENV. Trimming removed 3 bases from V and 2 bases from J; junction bases left unmatched: 9. The length of the CDR3 is 19 residues. The CDR3 sequence: CASSQRAGGLAGAYNEQFF. CDR3 sequence (DNA): TGTGCCAGCAGCCAGCGTGCGGGGGGACTAGCGGGGGCCTACAATGAGCAGTTCTTC.

J is TRBJ1-2 and V is TRBV5-6, with 8 nucleotides matching TRBD1. This CDR3 comprises 14 residues. J gave up 3 bases and V 4 bases, and 5 bases lay outside the gene matches. The germline gives CDR1 SGHDT, CDR2 YYEEEE. The CDR3 sequence: CASSPTGEYYGYTF. CDR3 DNA sequence: TGTGCCAGCAGCCCGACAGGGGAGTACTATGGCTACACCTTC.

CDR3 DNA sequence: TGTGCCAGCGGGCGACAGGGTGAGGGTCAGCCCCAGCATTTT. Translating it yields CASGRQGEGQPQHF. The chain is built from TRBV27 and TRBJ1-5; 7 bases match TRBD1. The CDR3 sequence is 14 residues long. Germline CDR1 is MNHEY and CDR2 is SMNVEV (reference sequence). The V gene end was trimmed by 8 bases and the J gene end by 6 bases; junction bases not matched to a gene: 10.

The rearrangement links TRBV11-3 to TRBJ2-2; 10 bases align to TRBD2. CDR1 and CDR2 from the germline V gene are SGHNT and YENEEA. The CDR3 spans 16 residues. V lost 5 bases to trimming and J lost 6 bases; unmatched junction nucleotides: 9. The CDR3 loop is CASSPTTSGEAGELFF. DNA of the CDR3: TGTGCCAGCAGCCCCACAACTAGCGGGGAGGCCGGGGAGCTGTTTTTT. Supplemented by reference TRBV11-3 and TRBJ2-2, the full variable domain reads EAGVVQSPRYKIIEKKQPVAFWCNPISGHNTLYWYLQNLGQGPELLIRYENEEAVDDSQLPKDRFSAERLKGVDSTLKIQPAELGDSAVYLCASSPTTSGEAGELFFGEGSRLTVL.

The chain joins TRBV5-1 to TRBJ2-7, with 13 bases that match TRBD2. The CDR3 totals 16 residues. Germline assignment: CDR1 SGHRS and CDR2 YFSETQ. The ends lost 4 bases at V and 5 bases at J; junction bases unmatched: 9. CDR3 region: CASSRGLAGYLNEQYF. Written as DNA, the CDR3 is TGCGCCAGCAGCCGGGGACTAGCGGGATATTTAAACGAGCAGTACTTC.

This clone was detected once. J is TRBJ2-7 and V is TRBV20-1; no clear D. Per the germline V gene, CDR1 is DFQATT and CDR2 is SNEGSKA (reference sequence). Trimming removed 1 base from V and 7 bases from J, with 8 bases in between. The CDR3 extends over 11 amino acids. Here the CDR3 DNA reads TGCAGTGCTAGAGGCCAGTGGGAGCAGTACTTC. Its translation: CSARGQWEQYF.

The V gene is TRBV7-2, the J gene TRBJ2-1, with D perhaps matching TRBD1 (7 bases). The V gene lost 7 bases and the J gene lost 6 bases, with 19 bases spanning the gap. The CDR3 is 15 residues long. The germline gives CDR1 SGHTA, CDR2 FQGNSA. CDR3 residues: CASNDSGPGGNEQFF. The CDR3 DNA reads as TGTGCCAGCAACGATAGCGGTCCAGGGGGCAATGAGCAGTTCTTC.

V is TRBV30 and J is TRBJ2-1, with D possibly TRBD2 on 6 matching bases. V lost 0 bases and J lost 2, with 17 bases in between. The CDR3 consists of 17 residues. Germline CDR1 and CDR2: GTSNPN and SVGIG (reference sequence). The CDR3 protein is CAWSVRASAHPYNEQFF. The DNA of the CDR3 is TGTGCCTGGAGTGTACGGGCTAGCGCCCACCCCTACAATGAGCAGTTCTTC.

The chain recombines TRBV6-4 with TRBJ2-3; D is unresolved. Deletions cut 2 bases from V and 0 bases from J, with 6 bases between. CDR1 MRHNA and CDR2 SNTAGT come from the germline V gene. This CDR3 is 14 amino acids long. The CDR3 sequence is CASSDGGSTDTQYF. CDR3 sequence (DNA): TGTGCCAGCAGTGACGGTGGGAGCACAGATACGCAGTATTTT.

This clone was seen only a few times. The rearrangement joins TRBV5-1 to TRBJ1-1, with D perhaps TRBD1 (5 bases). Germline values: CDR1 SGHRS, CDR2 YFSETQ. The V and J ends lost 6 bases and 0 bases respectively, with 12 bases between them. This CDR3 has 14 amino acids. In nucleotides, the CDR3 is TGCGCCAGCACCCTCGACAGTTTGAACACTGAAGCTTTCTTT. It is translated as CASTLDSLNTEAFF. Full variable domain (remainder filled in from reference TRBV5-1 and TRBJ1-1): KAGVTQTPRYLIKTRGQQVTLSCSPISGHRSVSWYQQTPGQGLQFLFEYFSETQRNKGNFPGRFSGRQFSNSRSEMNVSTLELGDSALYLCASTLDSLNTEAFFGQGTRLTVV.